This T cell receptor beta chain was identified in a study of blood T cells in healthy people across ages. Study-wide points: A conclusive naive versus antigen-experienced comparison was prevented by the unsorted PBMCs. Possibly, changes in expanded clonotypes were confounded because donor CMV status was unknown.

With a J-beta primer mix and a sample-barcoded 5' primer, a second PCR ran roughly 6 to 11 cycles. From the 5' RACE reads, TCRdb called clonotypes with MiXCR, one entry per CDR3 protein. This table has about 1.5 million distinct CDR3 sequences, under 55% appearing once. The germline V gene encodes CDR1 DFQATT and CDR2 SNEGSKA (reference sequence). The CDR3 spans 13 residues. V lost 8 bases to trimming and J lost 11 bases, with 24 bases between them. Regarding this clonotype: Its target is unknown.

The rearrangement links TRBV20-1 to TRBJ1-2, with D unresolved. Sequenced sample: blood. The TCR originated in a woman younger than 30 in good health. CDR3 sequence: CSTRESTRTTYTF. The CDR3 DNA sequence: TGCAGTACCCGTGAGTCGACTCGGACCACTTACACCTTC.